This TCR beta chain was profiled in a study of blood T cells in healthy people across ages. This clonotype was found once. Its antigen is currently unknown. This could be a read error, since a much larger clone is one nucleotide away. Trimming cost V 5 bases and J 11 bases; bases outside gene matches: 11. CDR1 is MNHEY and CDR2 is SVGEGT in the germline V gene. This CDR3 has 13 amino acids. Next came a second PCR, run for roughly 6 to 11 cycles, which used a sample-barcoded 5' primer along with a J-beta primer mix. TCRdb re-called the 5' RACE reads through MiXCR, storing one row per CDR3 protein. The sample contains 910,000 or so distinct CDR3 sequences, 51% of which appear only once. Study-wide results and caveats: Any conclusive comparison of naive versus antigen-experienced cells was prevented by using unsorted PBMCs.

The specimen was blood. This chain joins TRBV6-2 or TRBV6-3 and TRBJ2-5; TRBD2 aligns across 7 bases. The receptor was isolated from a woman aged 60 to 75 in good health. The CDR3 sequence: CASSRDGGGEQYF. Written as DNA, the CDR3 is TGTGCCAGCAGTCGCGATGGGGGAGGGGAGCAGTACTTC.